Reported below is one T cell receptor beta chain. Only in-frame clones appear in the TCRdb table, and some are missing; sequencing was by immunoSEQ multiplex PCR. The data show 200,000 or so clones, with around 84% seen just once and 2.9% held by the top ten. This specimen belongs to a study of blood T cell repertoires in COVID-19. Overall study: The United States, Italy and Spain were the sources of the acute and convalescent COVID-19 samples. Nucleic acid was either cDNA or gDNA, and it came from T cells, B-cell-depleted T cells, or PBMCs.

The germline V gene encodes CDR1 SEHNR and CDR2 FQNEAQ (reference sequence). V lost 6 bases and J lost 3; bases outside the gene matches: 4. The CDR3 covers 13 residues. Sequencing was performed on peripheral blood. The chain has TRBV7-9 and TRBJ2-7; 8 bases line up with TRBD1. The TCR sequence derives from a man aged 50 to 60 who had recovered from COVID-19. In DNA, the CDR3 is TGTGCCAGCAGTCCGGACAGGGACTACGAGCAGTACTTC. This gives the protein CASSPDRDYEQYF.